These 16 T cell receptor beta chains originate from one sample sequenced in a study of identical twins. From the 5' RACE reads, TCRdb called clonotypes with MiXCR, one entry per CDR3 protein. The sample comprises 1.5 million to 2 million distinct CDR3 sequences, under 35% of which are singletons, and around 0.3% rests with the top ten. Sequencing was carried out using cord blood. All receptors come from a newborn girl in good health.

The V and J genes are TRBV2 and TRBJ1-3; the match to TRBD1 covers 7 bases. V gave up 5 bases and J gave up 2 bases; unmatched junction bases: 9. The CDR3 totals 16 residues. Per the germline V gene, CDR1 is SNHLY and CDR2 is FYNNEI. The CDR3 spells CASSLNRGRTGNTIYF. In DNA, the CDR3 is TGTGCCAGCAGTCTCAACAGGGGAAGAACTGGAAACACCATATATTTT.

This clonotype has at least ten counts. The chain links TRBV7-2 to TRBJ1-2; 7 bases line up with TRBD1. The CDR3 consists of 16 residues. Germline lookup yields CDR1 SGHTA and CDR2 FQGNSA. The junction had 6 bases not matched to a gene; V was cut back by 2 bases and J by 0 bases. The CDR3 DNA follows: TGTGCCAGCAGCTTAAGCGGGACAGCGACTAACTATGGCTACACCTTC. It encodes CASSLSGTATNYGYTF.

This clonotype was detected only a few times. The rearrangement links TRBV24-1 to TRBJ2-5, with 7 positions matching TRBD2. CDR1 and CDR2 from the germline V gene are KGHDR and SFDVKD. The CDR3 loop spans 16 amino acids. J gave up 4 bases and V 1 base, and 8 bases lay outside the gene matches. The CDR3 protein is CATSDFGGGPRETQYF. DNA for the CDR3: TGTGCCACCAGTGATTTCGGGGGAGGGCCCAGAGAGACCCAGTACTTC.

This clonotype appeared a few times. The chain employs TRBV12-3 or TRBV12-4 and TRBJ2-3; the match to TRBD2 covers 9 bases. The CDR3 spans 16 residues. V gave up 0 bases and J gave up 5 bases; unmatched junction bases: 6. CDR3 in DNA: TGTGCCAGCAGTTTAGCGGGGCGGGGGGGAAAAGATACGCAGTATTTT. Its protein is CASSLAGRGGKDTQYF.

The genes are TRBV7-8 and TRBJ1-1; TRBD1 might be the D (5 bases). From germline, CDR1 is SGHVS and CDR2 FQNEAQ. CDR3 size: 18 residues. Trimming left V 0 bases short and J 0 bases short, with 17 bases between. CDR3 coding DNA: TGTGCCAGCAGCTTAGCCGTCGGGGGAGGGCCCATGAACACTGAAGCTTTCTTT. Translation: CASSLAVGGGPMNTEAFF.

CDR3 residues: CASSLKRGRGSRNQPQHF. In DNA form, the CDR3 reads TGTGCCAGCAGCCTCAAAAGGGGCCGGGGAAGTCGCAATCAGCCCCAGCATTTT. V usage is TRBV21-1 and J usage is TRBJ1-5; the table's TRBD1 call for D was not verified on the DNA. TRBV21-1 is designated a pseudogene. The CDR3 is 18 amino acids.

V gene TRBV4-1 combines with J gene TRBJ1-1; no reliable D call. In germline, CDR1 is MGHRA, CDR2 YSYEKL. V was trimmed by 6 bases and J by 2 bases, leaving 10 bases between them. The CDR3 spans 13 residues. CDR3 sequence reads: CASSGPSNTEAFF. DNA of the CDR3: TGCGCCAGCAGTGGCCCTTCCAACACTGAAGCTTTCTTT.

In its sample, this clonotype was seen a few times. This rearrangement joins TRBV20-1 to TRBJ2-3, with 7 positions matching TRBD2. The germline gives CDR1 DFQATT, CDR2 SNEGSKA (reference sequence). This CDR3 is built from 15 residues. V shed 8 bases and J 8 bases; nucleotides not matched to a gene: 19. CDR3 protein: CSSSPAGVSIGTQYF. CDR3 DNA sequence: TGCAGTTCCTCGCCGGCGGGGGTCAGTATAGGTACGCAGTATTTT.

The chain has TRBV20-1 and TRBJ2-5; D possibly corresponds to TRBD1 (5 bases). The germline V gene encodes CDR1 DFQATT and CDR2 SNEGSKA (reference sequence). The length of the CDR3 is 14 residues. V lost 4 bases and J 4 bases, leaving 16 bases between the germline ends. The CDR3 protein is CSATDMPLPETQYF. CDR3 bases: TGCAGTGCTACGGACATGCCCCTCCCAGAGACCCAGTACTTC.

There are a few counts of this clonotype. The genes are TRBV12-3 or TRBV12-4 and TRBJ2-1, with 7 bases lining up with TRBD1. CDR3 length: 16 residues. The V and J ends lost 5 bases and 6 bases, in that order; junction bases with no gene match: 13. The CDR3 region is CASSATGAVTRNEQFF. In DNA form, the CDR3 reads TGTGCCAGCAGTGCAACAGGGGCAGTGACTCGCAATGAGCAGTTCTTC.

This CDR3 reads CASSLGEGQGDYGYTF. The CDR3 bases are TGTGCCAGCAGTTTGGGCGAGGGGCAGGGTGACTATGGCTACACCTTC. The genes are TRBV12-3 or TRBV12-4 and TRBJ1-2, with D possibly TRBD1 on 5 matching bases. CDR3 length equals 16 residues. Deletions cut 3 bases from V and 3 bases from J, with 17 bases between.

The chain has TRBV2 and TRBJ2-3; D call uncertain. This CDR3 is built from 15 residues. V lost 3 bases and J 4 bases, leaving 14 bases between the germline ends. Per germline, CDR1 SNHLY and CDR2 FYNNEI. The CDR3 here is CASSDPLMDADTQYF. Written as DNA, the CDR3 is TGTGCCAGCAGTGATCCCCTCATGGACGCAGATACGCAGTATTTT.

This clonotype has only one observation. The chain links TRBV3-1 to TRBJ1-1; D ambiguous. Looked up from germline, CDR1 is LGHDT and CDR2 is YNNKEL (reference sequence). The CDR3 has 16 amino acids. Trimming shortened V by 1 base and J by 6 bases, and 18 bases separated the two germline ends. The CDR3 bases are TGTGCCAGCAGCCAAGGGAACAGAAACTTTGGGGCTGAAGCTTTCTTT. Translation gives CASSQGNRNFGAEAFF.

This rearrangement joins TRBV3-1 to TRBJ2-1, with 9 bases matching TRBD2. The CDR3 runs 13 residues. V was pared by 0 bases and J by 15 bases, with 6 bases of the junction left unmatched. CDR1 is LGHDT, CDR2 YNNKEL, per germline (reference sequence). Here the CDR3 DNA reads TGTGCCAGCAGCCAAGACACGAGCGGGAGGATGTTCTTC. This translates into CASSQDTSGRMFF.

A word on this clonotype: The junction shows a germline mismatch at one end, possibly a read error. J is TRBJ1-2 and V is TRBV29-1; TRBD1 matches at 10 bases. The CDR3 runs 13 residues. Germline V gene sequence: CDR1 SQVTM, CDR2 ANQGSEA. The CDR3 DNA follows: TGCAGCGTTAGGACAGGGGGTAACAATGGCTACACCTTC. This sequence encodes CSVRTGGNNGYTF.

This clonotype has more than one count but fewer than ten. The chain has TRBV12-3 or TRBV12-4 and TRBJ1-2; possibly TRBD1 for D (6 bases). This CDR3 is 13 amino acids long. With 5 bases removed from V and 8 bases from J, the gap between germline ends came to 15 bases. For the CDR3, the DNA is TGTGCCAGCAGTCTGGCAGGGGCGGGAGGCTACACCTTC. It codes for CASSLAGAGGYTF.